The 8 T cell receptor beta chains reported below all come from one sample, sequenced in a study of T cells in Graves' hyperthyroidism and ophthalmopathy. Authors of the study amplified TCR beta CDR3 regions from RNA transcripts. When the TCR CDR3 underwent first-round RT-PCR, the HTBI primer set was used. Via MiXCR, TCRdb re-called the multiplex PCR reads, giving one row per CDR3 protein. The data hold 750,000 to 950,000 distinct CDR3 sequences, with over 35% observed a single time. The sample taken for sequencing was blood. The receptors here all came from a man between 18 and 35 years old with Graves' hyperthyroidism.

The sample holds many counts of this clonotype. The V call is TRBV7-9, the J call TRBJ1-6; maybe TRBD1 (5 bases). The CDR3 totals 14 residues. The V gene's germline CDR1 is SEHNR and CDR2 FQNEAQ (reference sequence). Trimming shortened V by 1 base and J by 15 bases, and 16 bases separated the two germline ends. CDR3: CASSLDAGPKNLHF. The DNA for the CDR3 is TGTGCCAGCAGCTTAGACGCAGGGCCGAAGAACCTCCACTTT.

This clonotype has a handful of counts. This rearrangement joins TRBV5-6 to TRBJ2-7; 7 bases fit TRBD2. Germline CDR1 and CDR2: SGHDT and YYEEEE. V gave up 3 bases and J gave up 3 bases; unmatched junction bases: 9. The CDR3 extends over 15 amino acids. The CDR3 DNA sequence: TGTGCCAGCAGCTCCCGCTCTAGCGGCCTCTACGAGCAGTACTTC. It specifies CASSSRSSGLYEQYF. Variable domain in full (rest from reference TRBV5-6 and TRBJ2-7): DAGVTQSPTHLIKTRGQQVTLRCSPKSGHDTVSWYQQALGQGPQFIFQYYEEEERQRGNFPDRFSGHQFPNYSSELNVNALLLGDSALYLCASSSRSSGLYEQYFGPGTRLTVT.

There are a few counts of this clonotype. V is TRBV6-5 and J is TRBJ2-5, with D possibly being TRBD1 (5 bases). This CDR3 is built from 14 residues. The V end was cut by 5 bases, the J end by 4 bases, with 14 bases between. Germline V gives CDR1 MNHEY, CDR2 SVGAGI. The CDR3 is CASSVKGARETQYF. The CDR3 DNA sequence: TGTGCCAGCAGTGTAAAAGGGGCGAGAGAGACCCAGTACTTC.

This clonotype occurred a few times. The chain employs TRBV6-5 and TRBJ2-7; TRBD1 matches at 7 bases. The CDR3 loop spans 14 amino acids. Per the germline V gene, CDR1 is MNHEY and CDR2 is SVGAGI. J gave up 3 bases and V 5 bases, and 7 bases lay outside the gene matches. This chain's CDR3 is CASSPGQELYEQYF. In DNA form, the CDR3 reads TGTGCCAGCAGTCCAGGACAGGAACTCTACGAGCAGTACTTC.

This clonotype showed up many times. One junction end does not reproduce the germline sequence, and a read error may be involved. The V gene is TRBV12-3 or TRBV12-4, the J gene TRBJ1-1; 7 bases are a match to TRBD1. This CDR3 spans 14 amino acids. This chain's CDR3 is CASSPGQMNTEAFF. CDR3 coding DNA: TGCGCCAGCAGTCCGGGACAGATGAACACTGAAGCTTTCTTT.

J is TRBJ2-7 and V is TRBV12-3 or TRBV12-4, with 10 bases matching TRBD2. V was clipped by 6 bases and J by 4 bases; unmatched bases: 9. The CDR3 contains 15 residues. The CDR3 loop reads CASRSAGGPGYEQYF. CDR3 bases: TGTGCCAGCAGGTCAGCGGGAGGGCCCGGATACGAGCAGTACTTC.

Many counts were recorded for this clonotype. The chain couples TRBV6-5 to TRBJ1-1; no reliable D call. CDR1 and CDR2 from the germline V gene are MNHEY and SVGAGI. Between the trimmed V and J ends, which lost 6 bases and 4 bases, there was a span of 9 bases. The CDR3 has 12 amino acids. CDR3 sequence: CASRRTGTEAFF. The CDR3 DNA sequence: TGTGCCAGCAGGAGGACGGGCACTGAAGCTTTCTTT.

This clonotype showed up many times. The chain carries TRBV2 and TRBJ1-1; D ambiguous. Trimming pared 8 bases from V and 0 bases from J, leaving 10 bases between. Germline V CDR1 and CDR2: SNHLY, FYNNEI. The length of the CDR3 is 13 residues. The CDR3 reads CASGSDMNTEAFF. The CDR3 nucleotides are TGTGCCAGCGGATCAGATATGAACACTGAAGCTTTCTTT.